The 21 T cell receptor beta chains reported below all come from one sample, sequenced in a study of identical twins. TCRdb re-called the 5' RACE reads with MiXCR, one entry per CDR3 protein. The data hold 640,000 or so distinct CDR3 sequences, with approximately 6.1% observed a single time. Sequenced input: naive T cells sorted from blood. The receptors here all came from a man in his late teens or twenties in good health.

This clonotype has just a few counts. The chain recombines TRBV20-1 with TRBJ1-2, with 10 bases lining up with TRBD1. The CDR3 runs 13 residues. J was trimmed by 4 bases and V by 5 bases; bases with no gene match: 4. The germline CDR1 and CDR2 sequences are DFQATT and SNEGSKA (reference sequence). CDR3 sequence reads: CSARTGGVYGYTF. The CDR3 bases are TGCAGTGCTCGGACAGGGGGAGTCTATGGCTACACCTTC.

This clonotype was counted ten times or more. The V gene is TRBV5-1, the J gene TRBJ2-7; TRBD1 might be the D (6 bases). The CDR3 loop spans 14 amino acids. With 4 bases removed from V and 3 bases from J, the gap between germline ends came to 14 bases. CDR1 and CDR2 (germline): SGHRS, YFSETQ. The CDR3, as DNA: TGCGCCAGCAGCGCATACAGGGTTGGCTACGAGCAGTACTTC. Its translation: CASSAYRVGYEQYF.

This clonotype was detected only once. V gene TRBV7-9 combines with J gene TRBJ1-5; D remains unclear. The CDR3 contains 13 residues. Trimming took off 4 bases at V and 7 bases at J, with 11 bases between the two ends. The germline V gene encodes CDR1 SEHNR and CDR2 FQNEAQ (reference sequence). CDR3 protein: CASSSSHGQPQHF. Here the CDR3 DNA reads TGTGCCAGCAGCTCGTCCCATGGCCAGCCCCAGCATTTT.

In its sample, this clonotype was seen many times. The rearrangement joins TRBV29-1 to TRBJ1-2; D unclear. V lost 2 bases, J lost 1 base, and 11 bases lay in between. CDR1 is SQVTM and CDR2 is ANQGSEA in the germline V gene. The CDR3 is 14 amino acids. The CDR3 sequence: CSVEPPESNYGYTF. CDR3 sequence (DNA): TGCAGCGTTGAACCCCCTGAGAGTAACTATGGCTACACCTTC.

Many counts were recorded for this clonotype. J is TRBJ2-7 and V is TRBV6-1; 8 bases align to TRBD2. CDR3 length: 14 residues. Germline V lookup: CDR1 MNHNS, CDR2 SASEGT. With V trimmed by 7 bases and J by 3 bases, 8 bases remained unmatched. The CDR3: CASIRLAPLYEQYF. The CDR3, as DNA: TGTGCCAGCATCAGACTAGCGCCTCTCTACGAGCAGTACTTC.

The chain couples TRBV30 to TRBJ1-4; tentatively, D is TRBD1 (5 bases). V was cut by 2 bases and J by 6 bases, with 13 bases left in between. CDR3 length equals 14 residues. In germline, CDR1 is GTSNPN, CDR2 SVGIG (reference sequence). CDR3 nucleotides: TGTGCCTGGAGTCGGTCGGCAGGGTATGAAAAACTGTTTTTT. Protein: CAWSRSAGYEKLFF. Full variable domain (missing parts from reference TRBV30 and TRBJ1-4): SQTIHQWPATLVQPVGSPLSLECTVEGTSNPNLYWYRQAAGRGLQLLFYSVGIGQISSEVPQNLSASRPQDRQFILSSKKLLLSDSGFYLCAWSRSAGYEKLFFGSGTQLSVL.

This clonotype occurred many times. The gene calls are TRBV29-1 and TRBJ2-5; 7 bases agree with TRBD1. The CDR3 runs to 15 residues. V lost 2 bases to trimming and J lost 2 bases; unmatched junction nucleotides: 8. Germline CDR1 reads SQVTM; CDR2 reads ANQGSEA. CDR3 nucleotides: TGCAGCGTTGAATTAAGGGGACAGCTTCAAGAGACCCAGTACTTC. Translating gives CSVELRGQLQETQYF.

In its sample, this clonotype was seen a few times. V and J are TRBV15 and TRBJ2-1; 8 bases map to TRBD2. V dropped 5 bases and J dropped 8; count of bases not matched to a gene: 8. The germline CDR1 and CDR2 sequences are LNHNV and YYDKDF (reference sequence). The CDR3 runs to 14 residues. The CDR3 sequence: CATSYPGGPDEQFF. The DNA for the CDR3 is TGTGCCACCAGCTACCCGGGAGGGCCGGATGAGCAGTTCTTC.

This clonotype was seen repeatedly, ten times or more. The J gene is TRBJ1-2, the V gene TRBV4-1, with TRBD1 as a possible D gene (6 bases). V was clipped by 5 bases and J by 1 base, with 14 bases between them. The CDR3 has 15 amino acids. From germline, CDR1 is MGHRA and CDR2 YSYEKL. The CDR3 DNA follows: TGCGCCAGCAGCTACGCGGGACAACTTAACTATGGCTACACCTTC. Translating it yields CASSYAGQLNYGYTF.

This clonotype was recorded at least ten times. The chain combines TRBV12-3 or TRBV12-4 with TRBJ2-7; weak D call: TRBD2 (5 bases). The CDR3 has 11 amino acids. Trimming removed 5 bases at V and 9 bases at J, with 11 bases between. The DNA of the CDR3 is TGTGCCAGCAGTCCCACGGGGAGGCAGTACGTC. This encodes CASSPTGRQYV.

The table lists this clonotype with a few counts. The chain links TRBV29-1 to TRBJ2-7, with D uncertain. CDR3 size: 10 residues. Trimming left V 6 bases short and J 2 bases short, with 5 bases between. CDR1 and CDR2 from the germline V gene are SQVTM and ANQGSEA. Written as DNA, the CDR3 is TGCAGCGTGGGAACCTACGAGCAGTACGTC. It specifies CSVGTYEQYV.

This clonotype was counted between two and nine times. J is TRBJ2-7 and V is TRBV2; 8 bases match TRBD1. Germline V CDR1 and CDR2: SNHLY, FYNNEI. Germline trimming cut 0 bases from V and 2 bases from J; bases unmatched to any gene: 3. There are 15 residues in the CDR3. CDR3 DNA: TGTGCCAGCAGTGAAGCTGGGGACAGGCCCTACGAGCAGTACTTC. Encoded protein: CASSEAGDRPYEQYF.

This clonotype occurred many times. The rearrangement links TRBV5-1 to TRBJ2-1; D gene uncertain. CDR3 length equals 14 residues. Deletions cut 0 bases from V and 5 bases from J, with 9 bases between. The germline V gene encodes CDR1 SGHRS and CDR2 YFSETQ. CDR3 sequence reads: CASSLALLHNEQFF. The CDR3 region has the DNA TGCGCCAGCAGCTTGGCCCTACTACACAATGAGCAGTTCTTC.

The rearrangement links TRBV6-5 to TRBJ2-3, with 9 positions matching TRBD2. The ends lost 3 bases at V and 10 bases at J; junction bases unmatched: 8. The CDR3 runs 14 residues. Germline V gives CDR1 MNHEY, CDR2 SVGAGI. The CDR3 region has the DNA TGTGCCAGCAGTTATACCTTAGCGGGAGAGCCGCAGTATTTT. Protein sequence: CASSYTLAGEPQYF.

This clonotype was counted only a few times. The chain has TRBV5-6 and TRBJ2-5; maybe TRBD1 (5 bases). Germline CDR1 is SGHDT and CDR2 is YYEEEE. V was trimmed by 4 bases and J by 5 bases, leaving 15 bases between them. The CDR3 loop spans 14 amino acids. The CDR3 sequence: CASSTLQGWETQYF. In DNA, the CDR3 is TGTGCCAGCAGCACCTTGCAGGGATGGGAGACCCAGTACTTC.

In this sample, this clonotype turned up a few times. The genes are TRBV20-1 and TRBJ2-2, with 9 bases matching TRBD2. This CDR3 has 17 residues. V lost 1 base, J lost 1 base, and 7 bases stayed unmatched. Germline-derived CDR1 and CDR2 are DFQATT and SNEGSKA (reference sequence). The CDR3: CSARARLADRNTGELFF. CDR3 nucleotide sequence: TGCAGTGCTAGAGCCCGACTAGCGGACCGGAACACCGGGGAGCTGTTTTTT.

This clonotype was detected many times. The rearrangement links TRBV7-9 to TRBJ2-2; no clear D. The CDR3 contains 15 residues. Trimming pared 0 bases from V and 6 bases from J, leaving 11 bases between. Germline values: CDR1 SEHNR, CDR2 FQNEAQ (reference sequence). In nucleotides, the CDR3 is TGTGCCAGCAGCTTAGCGTTTGGCAGTCCCGGGGAGCTGTTTTTT. Amino acid sequence: CASSLAFGSPGELFF.

This clonotype showed up many times. This chain links TRBV20-1 with TRBJ2-1, with 13 positions matching TRBD2. CDR3 length: 14 amino acids. Trimming took 6 bases from V and 10 from J; bases not matched to a gene: 9. The germline gives CDR1 DFQATT, CDR2 SNEGSKA (reference sequence). This CDR3 reads CSARTSGRDEEQFF. The CDR3 region has the DNA TGCAGTGCCCGGACTAGCGGGAGAGATGAGGAGCAGTTCTTC.

For this clonotype: Given a much more abundant clone one base away, this may be a read error. V is TRBV7-9 and J is TRBJ2-7; maybe TRBD2 (5 bases). Germline CDR1 is SEHNR and CDR2 is FQNEAQ (reference sequence). The CDR3 contains 12 residues. V dropped 5 bases and J dropped 3 bases, with 8 bases sitting between them. The CDR3 nucleotides are TGTGCCAGCAGCGCCGGGGACTACGAGCAGTACTTC. Protein sequence: CASSAGDYEQYF.

This clonotype was detected a few times. The chain employs TRBV30 and TRBJ2-2, with unresolved D. From germline, CDR1 is GTSNPN and CDR2 SVGIG (reference sequence). V gave up 1 base and J gave up 9 bases, with 6 bases separating them. This CDR3 spans 11 amino acids. The CDR3 coding sequence is TGTGCCTGGAGTGCTGCCTGGGAGCTGTTTTTT. It encodes CAWSAAWELFF.

This clonotype was seen a few times. V gene TRBV30 combines with J gene TRBJ2-2; unclear D gene. The CDR3 extends over 12 amino acids. V shed 1 base and J shed 1 base, with 1 base lying between them. Looked up from germline, CDR1 is GTSNPN and CDR2 is SVGIG (reference sequence). CDR3 protein: CAWSGNTGELFF. CDR3 sequence (DNA): TGTGCCTGGAGTGGGAACACCGGGGAGCTGTTTTTT. Supplemented by reference TRBV30 and TRBJ2-2, the full variable domain reads SQTIHQWPATLVQPVGSPLSLECTVEGTSNPNLYWYRQAAGRGLQLLFYSVGIGQISSEVPQNLSASRPQDRQFILSSKKLLLSDSGFYLCAWSGNTGELFFGEGSRLTVL.